The 4 T cell receptor beta chains in this list originate from one sample, sequenced in a study of blood T cell repertoires in COVID-19. The repertoire was sequenced with immunoSEQ multiplex PCR; TCRdb's copy has only in-frame clones and lacks some. In the table there are some 180,000 clones, approximately 91% of which are singletons. Sequenced sample: peripheral blood. These TCRs come from a man aged 18 to 29 with COVID-19, enrolled during active disease.

The V and J genes are TRBV27 and TRBJ2-7; D is possibly TRBD2 (7 bases). Trimming took 5 bases from V and 2 from J, leaving 28 bases between them. This CDR3 spans 19 amino acids. The germline V gene has CDR1 MNHEY and CDR2 SMNVEV (reference sequence). As DNA, the CDR3 is TGTGCCAGCAGTCCATATTGGGGAGGGGGAACCTCTAGAACCTACGAGCAGTACTTC. This translates into CASSPYWGGGTSRTYEQYF.

The chain combines TRBV30 with TRBJ1-2; D is uncertain. With 4 bases removed from V and 4 bases from J, the gap between germline ends came to 13 bases. Germline V gene lookup returns CDR1 GTSNPN and CDR2 SVGIG (reference sequence). The CDR3 is 13 residues long. As DNA, the CDR3 is TGTGCCTGGAACCCGGGAGGGATCTATGGCTACACCTTC. It is translated as CAWNPGGIYGYTF.

This chain connects TRBV19 to TRBJ2-7, with 7 bases aligning to TRBD1. Germline assignment: CDR1 LNHDA and CDR2 SQIVND (reference sequence). The length of the CDR3 is 12 residues. V was clipped by 6 bases and J by 2 bases; unmatched bases: 1. The CDR3 DNA sequence: TGTGCCAGTAGGCAGGGGGCCTACGAGCAGTACTTC. This gives the protein CASRQGAYEQYF.

The rearrangement uses TRBV5-4 and TRBJ2-7; D perhaps matches TRBD1 (7 bases). V shed 2 bases and J shed 3 bases, with 12 bases lying between them. Germline assignment: CDR1 SGHNT and CDR2 YYREEE (reference sequence). This CDR3 contains 14 residues. The CDR3 DNA sequence: TGTGCCAGCAGCTTTGGTCAGGGGGGCTACGAGCAGTACTTC. Protein product: CASSFGQGGYEQYF.